This T cell receptor (beta chain) is drawn from a study of molecular identifiers for immune sequencing clone quantification. Germline loops: CDR1 DFQATT, CDR2 SNEGSKA (reference sequence). The CDR3 is made up of 13 amino acids. Trimming took 1 base from V and 3 from J, leaving 10 bases between them. TCRdb reanalysed the PCR reads using MiXCR and keeps one entry per CDR3 protein. This table has 80,000 to 100,000 distinct CDR3 sequences, 24% appearing once. This clonotype was picked up a small number of times. This may come from a read error, since a much larger clone is one base off. The sequence was obtained from a human donor in good health. Some libraries in this study had Jurkat cell RNA spiked in. The chain recombines TRBV20-1 with TRBJ2-7; tentative D call: TRBD1 (5 bases). What was sequenced was naive CD8+ T cells from blood, with Jurkat cell RNA spiked in. Subset of the sample: FACS-sorted CD8+CD4-CCR7+CD45RA+ naive T cells. CDR3 DNA: TGCAGTGCTAGAGGTCCAGGGATCTACGAGCAGTACTTC. As protein: CSARGPGIYEQYF.